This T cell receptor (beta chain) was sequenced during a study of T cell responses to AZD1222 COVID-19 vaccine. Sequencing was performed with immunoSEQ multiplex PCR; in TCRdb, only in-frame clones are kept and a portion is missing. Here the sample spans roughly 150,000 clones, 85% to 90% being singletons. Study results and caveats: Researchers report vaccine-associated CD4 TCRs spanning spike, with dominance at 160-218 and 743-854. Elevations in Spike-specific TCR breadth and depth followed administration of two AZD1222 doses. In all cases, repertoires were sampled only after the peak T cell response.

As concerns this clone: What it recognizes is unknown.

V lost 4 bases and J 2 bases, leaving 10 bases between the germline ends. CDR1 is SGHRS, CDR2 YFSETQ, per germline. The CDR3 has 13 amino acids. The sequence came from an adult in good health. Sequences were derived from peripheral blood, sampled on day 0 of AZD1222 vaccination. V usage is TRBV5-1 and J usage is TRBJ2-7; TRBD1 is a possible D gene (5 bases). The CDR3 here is CASSLEGAYEQYF. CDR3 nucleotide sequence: TGCGCCAGCAGCCTAGAAGGGGCCTACGAGCAGTACTTC.